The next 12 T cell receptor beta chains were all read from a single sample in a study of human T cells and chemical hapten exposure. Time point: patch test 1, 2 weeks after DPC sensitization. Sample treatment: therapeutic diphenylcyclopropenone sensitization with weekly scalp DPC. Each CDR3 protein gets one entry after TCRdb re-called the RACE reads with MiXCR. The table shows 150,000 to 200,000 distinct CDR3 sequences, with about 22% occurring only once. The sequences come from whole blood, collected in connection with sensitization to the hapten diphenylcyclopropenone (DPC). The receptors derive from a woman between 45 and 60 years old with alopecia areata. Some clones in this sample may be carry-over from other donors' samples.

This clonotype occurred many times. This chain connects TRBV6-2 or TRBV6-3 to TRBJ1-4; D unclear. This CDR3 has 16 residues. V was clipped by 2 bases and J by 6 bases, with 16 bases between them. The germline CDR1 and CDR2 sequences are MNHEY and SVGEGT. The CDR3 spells CASSYPIRPGDEKLFF. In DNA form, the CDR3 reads TGTGCCAGCAGTTACCCGATCCGACCCGGGGATGAAAAACTGTTTTTT.

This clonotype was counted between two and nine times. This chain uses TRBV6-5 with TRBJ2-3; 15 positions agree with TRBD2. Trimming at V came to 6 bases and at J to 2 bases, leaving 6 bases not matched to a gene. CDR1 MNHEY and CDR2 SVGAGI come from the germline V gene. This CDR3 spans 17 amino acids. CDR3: CASSRGLAGGLTDTQYF. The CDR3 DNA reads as TGTGCCAGCAGCCGTGGACTAGCGGGAGGGCTCACAGATACGCAGTATTTT.

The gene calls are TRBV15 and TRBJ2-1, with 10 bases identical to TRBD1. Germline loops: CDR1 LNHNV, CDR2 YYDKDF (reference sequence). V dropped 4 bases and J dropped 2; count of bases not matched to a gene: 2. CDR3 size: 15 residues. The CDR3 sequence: CATSTGQGAYNEQFF. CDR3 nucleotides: TGTGCCACCAGCACCGGACAGGGGGCCTACAATGAGCAGTTCTTC.

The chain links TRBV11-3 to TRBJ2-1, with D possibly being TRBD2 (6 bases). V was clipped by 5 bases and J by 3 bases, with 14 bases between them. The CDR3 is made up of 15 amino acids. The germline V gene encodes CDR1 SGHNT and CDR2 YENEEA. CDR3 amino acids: CASSALPGVYNEQFF. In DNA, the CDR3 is TGTGCCAGCAGCGCCCTACCGGGAGTCTACAATGAGCAGTTCTTC.

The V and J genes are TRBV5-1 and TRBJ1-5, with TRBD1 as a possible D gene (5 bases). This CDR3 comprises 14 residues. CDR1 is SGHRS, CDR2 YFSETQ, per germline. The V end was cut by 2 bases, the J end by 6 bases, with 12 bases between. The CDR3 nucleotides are TGCGCCAGCAGCTTTGAAGAGGGGTCTCAGCCCCAGCATTTT. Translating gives CASSFEEGSQPQHF.

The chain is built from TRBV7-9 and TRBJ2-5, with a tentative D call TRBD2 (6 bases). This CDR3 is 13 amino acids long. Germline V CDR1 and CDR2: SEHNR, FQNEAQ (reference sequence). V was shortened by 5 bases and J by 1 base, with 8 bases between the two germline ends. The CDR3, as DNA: TGTGCCAGCAGCCGTAGCGGCCAAGAGACCCAGTACTTC. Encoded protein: CASSRSGQETQYF.

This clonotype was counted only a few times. CDR3: CASTQGGDQPQHF. The DNA of the CDR3 is TGTGCCAGCACTCAGGGTGGGGATCAGCCCCAGCATTTT. The rearrangement joins TRBV2 to TRBJ1-5; perhaps TRBD1 as D (5 bases). The CDR3 sequence is 13 residues long. Trimming took off 7 bases at V and 5 bases at J, with 12 bases between the two ends. Per germline, CDR1 SNHLY and CDR2 FYNNEI.

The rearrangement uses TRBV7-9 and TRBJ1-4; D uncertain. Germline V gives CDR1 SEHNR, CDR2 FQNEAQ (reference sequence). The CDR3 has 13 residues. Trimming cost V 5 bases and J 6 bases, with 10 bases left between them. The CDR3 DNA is TGTGCCAGCAGCGCGCCGAGAGATGAAAAACTGTTTTTT. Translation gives CASSAPRDEKLFF.

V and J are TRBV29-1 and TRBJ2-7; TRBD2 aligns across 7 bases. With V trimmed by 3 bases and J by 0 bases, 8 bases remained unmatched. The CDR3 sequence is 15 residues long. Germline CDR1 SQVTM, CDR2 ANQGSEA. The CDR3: CSVEGREGYSYEQYF. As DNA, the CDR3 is TGCAGCGTTGAGGGGAGGGAGGGCTACTCCTACGAGCAGTACTTC.

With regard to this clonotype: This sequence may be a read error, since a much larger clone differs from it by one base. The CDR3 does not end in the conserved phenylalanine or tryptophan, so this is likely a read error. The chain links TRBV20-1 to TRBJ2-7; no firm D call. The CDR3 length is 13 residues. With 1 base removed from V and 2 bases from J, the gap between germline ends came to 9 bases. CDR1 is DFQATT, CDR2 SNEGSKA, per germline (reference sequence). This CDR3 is CSARAPTAYEQYI. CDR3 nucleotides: TGCAGTGCTAGAGCCCCGACGGCCTACGAGCAGTACATC.

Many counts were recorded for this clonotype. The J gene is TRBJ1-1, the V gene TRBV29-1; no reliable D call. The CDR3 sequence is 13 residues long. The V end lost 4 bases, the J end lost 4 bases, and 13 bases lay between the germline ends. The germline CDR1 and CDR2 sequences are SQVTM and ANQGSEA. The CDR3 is CSVVSREGTEAFF. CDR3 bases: TGCAGCGTTGTCAGTCGGGAGGGCACTGAAGCTTTCTTT.

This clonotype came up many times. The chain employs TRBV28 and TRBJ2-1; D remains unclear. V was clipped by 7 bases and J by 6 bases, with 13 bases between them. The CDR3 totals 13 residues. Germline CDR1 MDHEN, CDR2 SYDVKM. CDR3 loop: CASNSGGINEQFF. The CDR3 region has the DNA TGTGCCAGCAACAGTGGTGGGATCAATGAGCAGTTCTTC.